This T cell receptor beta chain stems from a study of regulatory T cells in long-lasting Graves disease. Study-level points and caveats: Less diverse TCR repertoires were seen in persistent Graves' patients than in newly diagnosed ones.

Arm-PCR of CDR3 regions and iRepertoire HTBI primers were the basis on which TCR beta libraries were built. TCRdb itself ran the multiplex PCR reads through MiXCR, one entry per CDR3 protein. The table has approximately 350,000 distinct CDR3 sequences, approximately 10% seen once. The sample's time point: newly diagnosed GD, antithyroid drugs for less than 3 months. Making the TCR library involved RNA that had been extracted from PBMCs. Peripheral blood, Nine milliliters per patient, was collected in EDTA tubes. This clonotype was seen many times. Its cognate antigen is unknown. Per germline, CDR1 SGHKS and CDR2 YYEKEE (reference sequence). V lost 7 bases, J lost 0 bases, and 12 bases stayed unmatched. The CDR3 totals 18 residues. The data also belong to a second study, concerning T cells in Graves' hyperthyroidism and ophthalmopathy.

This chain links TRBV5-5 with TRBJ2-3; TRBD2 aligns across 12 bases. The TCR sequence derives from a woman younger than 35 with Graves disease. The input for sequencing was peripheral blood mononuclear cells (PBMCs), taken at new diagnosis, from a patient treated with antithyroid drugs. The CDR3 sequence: CASRRRAGTSGSTDTQYF. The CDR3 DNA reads TGTGCCAGCCGCCGCCGAGCCGGGACTAGCGGGAGCACAGATACGCAGTATTTT.